This T cell receptor (beta chain) was observed in a study of blood T cell repertoires in COVID-19. Study as a whole: The United States, Italy and Spain supplied acute and convalescent COVID-19 samples. The analysed material was cDNA or gDNA that came from T cells, B-cell-depleted T cells, or PBMCs.

With 0 bases removed from V and 7 bases from J, the gap between germline ends came to 6 bases. The CDR3 is 13 amino acids. In germline, CDR1 is LNHDA, CDR2 SQIVND (reference sequence). Assay: immunoSEQ multiplex PCR; the TCRdb copy retains only in-frame clones and omits some. The sample holds about 130,000 clones; about 90% are singletons and the top ten take more than 3.5%. The sequenced sample consisted of peripheral blood. The V call is TRBV19, the J call TRBJ1-4; no reliable D call. The TCR comes from a woman aged 60 to 75 with acute or convalescent COVID-19. DNA of the CDR3: TGTGCCAGTAGTATAGATCGAGGTGAAAAACTGTTTTTT. Translating it yields CASSIDRGEKLFF.